The clone carrying this T cell receptor beta chain showed up just once. The data were taken from a study of CD4 and CD8 cells across lung adenocarcinoma regions. TCRdb re-derived calls from the PCR reads in MiXCR, one entry per CDR3 protein. The repertoire has roughly 25,000 distinct CDR3 sequences, 52% of them found once; the top ten carry 20% to 25%. The receptor's source is a male donor with lung adenocarcinoma. The CD4 and CD8 labels of this study may be unreliable. Sequencing was carried out using CD4+ T cells from the center of a lung tumor.

CDR3: CASSQHGIGNQPQHF. As DNA, the CDR3 is TGCGCCAGCAGCCAACACGGGATAGGCAATCAGCCCCAGCATTTT. This rearrangement joins TRBV4-1 to TRBJ1-5; no definite D call. Per the germline V gene, CDR1 is MGHRA and CDR2 is YSYEKL. The CDR3 consists of 15 residues. Trimming took 2 bases from V and 2 from J, leaving 10 bases between them.